A selection of T cell receptor beta chains follows, all from one sample in a study of blood T cell repertoires in COVID-19. Sequencing was performed with immunoSEQ multiplex PCR; in TCRdb, only in-frame clones are kept and a portion is missing. The sample has some 200,000 clones; approximately 90% are singletons. The sequenced sample consisted of PBMCs or T cells enriched from blood (not recorded which). The source is a woman between 40 and 50 years old with acute COVID-19. Both conserved end residues are part of each CDR3. D genes are given only for firm matches. Some rows have no size entry. The others give once, few or many, or a class for an expanded clone.

cdr3_nt: TGTGCCAGCAGTTTTGGACAGAACCGTTATGGCTACACCTTC
cdr3_aa: CASSFGQNRYGYTF
clone_size: NA
j_call: TRBJ1-2
d_call: NA
v_call: TRBV27

cdr3_nt: TGTGCCAGCAGCTTATTAGGGGATGAAGGTGAAGCTTTCTTT
cdr3_aa: CASSLLGDEGEAFF
clone_size: NA
j_call: TRBJ1-1
d_call: NA
v_call: TRBV11-2

cdr3_nt: TGTGCCAGCAGCTCGACAGGGGGCGGTACGGCCGAAGCTTTCTTT
cdr3_aa: CASSSTGGGTAEAFF
clone_size: NA
j_call: TRBJ1-1
d_call: TRBD1
v_call: TRBV9

cdr3_nt: TGTGCCAGCAGCCGGAGGGGAGGACAGCCCCAGCATTTT
cdr3_aa: CASSRRGGQPQHF
clone_size: few
j_call: TRBJ1-5
d_call: NA
v_call: TRBV3-1/TRBV3-2

cdr3_nt: TGTGCCAGCTCACCGCAACGCGGCAATCAGCCCCAGCATTTT
cdr3_aa: CASSPQRGNQPQHF
clone_size: NA
j_call: TRBJ1-5
d_call: NA
v_call: TRBV18

cdr3_nt: TGTGCCATCAGTGACTCGGCGGGTAATGAAAAACTGTTTTTT
cdr3_aa: CAISDSAGNEKLFF
clone_size: NA
j_call: TRBJ1-4
d_call: NA
v_call: TRBV10-3

cdr3_nt: TGTGCCTGGAGTTTCAGGGGATCCAATCAGCCCCAGCATTTT
cdr3_aa: CAWSFRGSNQPQHF
clone_size: NA
j_call: TRBJ1-5
d_call: NA
v_call: TRBV30

cdr3_nt: TGTGCCAGCAGCCAAAAGAGATCCCATCGGTATCATAACTATGGCTACACCTTC
cdr3_aa: CASSQKRSHRYHNYGYTF
clone_size: NA
j_call: TRBJ1-2
d_call: NA
v_call: TRBV27

cdr3_nt: TGTGCCAGCAGCTCGAGGGGGAAAGGAGGCTACACCTTC
cdr3_aa: CASSSRGKGGYTF
clone_size: NA
j_call: TRBJ1-2
d_call: NA
v_call: TRBV3-1/TRBV3-2

cdr3_nt: TGCAGTGCCAGGGACAACAATGAGCAGTTCTTC
cdr3_aa: CSARDNNEQFF
clone_size: NA
j_call: TRBJ2-1
d_call: NA
v_call: TRBV20-1

cdr3_nt: TGTGCCAGCAGCGTAGCGGGCCACCGGGGCACCGGGGAGCTGTTTTTT
cdr3_aa: CASSVAGHRGTGELFF
clone_size: NA
j_call: TRBJ2-2
d_call: NA
v_call: TRBV9

cdr3_nt: TGTGCCAGCAGCTTGGGAGGGCCCGGCTACACCTTC
cdr3_aa: CASSLGGPGYTF
clone_size: NA
j_call: TRBJ1-2
d_call: NA
v_call: TRBV5-6

cdr3_nt: TGCGCCAGCAGCCAAGGGCCTGAAGCTTTCTTT
cdr3_aa: CASSQGPEAFF
clone_size: NA
j_call: TRBJ1-1
d_call: NA
v_call: TRBV4-1

cdr3_nt: TGCAGTGCCGGGAGGTCGCCGCAGTATTTT
cdr3_aa: CSAGRSPQYF
clone_size: NA
j_call: TRBJ2-3
d_call: TRBD2
v_call: TRBV20-1

cdr3_nt: TGCGCCAGCAGCTTACAGGGGGCCCAGGAGGGCTACACCTTC
cdr3_aa: CASSLQGAQEGYTF
clone_size: NA
j_call: TRBJ1-2
d_call: TRBD1
v_call: TRBV5-1

cdr3_nt: TGTGCCAGCAGCTCGGGACTAGCGGGGGTTCCCTACGAGCAGTACTTC
cdr3_aa: CASSSGLAGVPYEQYF
clone_size: NA
j_call: TRBJ2-7
d_call: TRBD2
v_call: TRBV5-6

cdr3_nt: TGTGCCAGCAGTTCCCTCGGGACAGGAGAGGCCCTTAATTCACCCCTCCACTTT
cdr3_aa: CASSSLGTGEALNSPLHF
clone_size: NA
j_call: TRBJ1-6
d_call: TRBD1
v_call: TRBV27

cdr3_nt: TGTGCCAGCAGCTTAGTCCTGACTAGCGGGCTTTTAGAGCAGTTCTTC
cdr3_aa: CASSLVLTSGLLEQFF
clone_size: NA
j_call: TRBJ2-1
d_call: TRBD2
v_call: TRBV7-9

cdr3_nt: TGTGCCAGCAGCCAAGTGGGGAGGACAGGGGGGCCCACTGAAGCTTTCTTT
cdr3_aa: CASSQVGRTGGPTEAFF
clone_size: NA
j_call: TRBJ1-1
d_call: TRBD1
v_call: TRBV3-1/TRBV3-2

cdr3_nt: TGTGCCAGCAGTGGTTGGGGCCCCGAAACAGATACGCAGTATTTT
cdr3_aa: CASSGWGPETDTQYF
clone_size: NA
j_call: TRBJ2-3
d_call: NA
v_call: TRBV2

cdr3_nt: TGTGCCAGCTCACCACGGCTTACAGAGCAAGAGACCCAGTACTTC
cdr3_aa: CASSPRLTEQETQYF
clone_size: NA
j_call: TRBJ2-5
d_call: NA
v_call: TRBV18

cdr3_nt: TGTGCCAGCAGCTTGCCGAGTGCAGGGGATGAACCCTATGGCTACACCTTC
cdr3_aa: CASSLPSAGDEPYGYTF
clone_size: NA
j_call: TRBJ1-2
d_call: NA
v_call: TRBV7-9

cdr3_nt: TGTGCCAGCGTCAAGGGTCTTTTTAACAGGGGAGGAGGCTACACCTTC
cdr3_aa: CASVKGLFNRGGGYTF
clone_size: NA
j_call: TRBJ1-2
d_call: TRBD1
v_call: TRBV28

cdr3_nt: TGTGCCAGCAGCGTAGTGGCAGAAAACAACTATGGCTACACCTTC
cdr3_aa: CASSVVAENNYGYTF
clone_size: NA
j_call: TRBJ1-2
d_call: NA
v_call: TRBV9

cdr3_nt: TGTGCCTGGAACAAAGTGAACACTGAAGCTTTCTTT
cdr3_aa: CAWNKVNTEAFF
clone_size: NA
j_call: TRBJ1-1
d_call: NA
v_call: TRBV30

cdr3_nt: TGCAGCGTTGAATCGGCCTCGGGGGCTTTCTTT
cdr3_aa: CSVESASGAFF
clone_size: NA
j_call: TRBJ1-1
d_call: NA
v_call: TRBV29-1

cdr3_nt: TGTGCCAGTAGTATCTCGGCAGGCTTGAACACTGAAGCTTTCTTT
cdr3_aa: CASSISAGLNTEAFF
clone_size: NA
j_call: TRBJ1-1
d_call: NA
v_call: TRBV19

cdr3_nt: TGTGCCTGGAGGCCCGTGGGGGGGATCAGGGAAAAACTGTTTTTT
cdr3_aa: CAWRPVGGIREKLFF
clone_size: many
j_call: TRBJ1-4
d_call: NA
v_call: TRBV30

cdr3_nt: TGTGCCATCTTGGGGGGAGTTGAAGCTTTCTTT
cdr3_aa: CAILGGVEAFF
clone_size: few
j_call: TRBJ1-1
d_call: NA
v_call: TRBV19

cdr3_nt: TGCAGCGTTGGAAAGTACGGGGGGGTTCTAAACACAGATACGCAGTATTTT
cdr3_aa: CSVGKYGGVLNTDTQYF
clone_size: once
j_call: TRBJ2-3
d_call: TRBD2
v_call: TRBV29-1

cdr3_nt: TGTGCCAGCAGCTTATGGACAAACACTGAAGCTTTCTTT
cdr3_aa: CASSLWTNTEAFF
clone_size: NA
j_call: TRBJ1-1
d_call: NA
v_call: TRBV7-2

cdr3_nt: TGTGCCAGCAGCTTTCGACAGGGCCAGCCCCAGCATTTT
cdr3_aa: CASSFRQGQPQHF
clone_size: NA
j_call: TRBJ1-5
d_call: TRBD1
v_call: TRBV5-5

cdr3_nt: TGTGCCACCGGAGACACTGACAGGGGATTTGTCACCGGGGAGCTGTTTTTT
cdr3_aa: CATGDTDRGFVTGELFF
clone_size: NA
j_call: TRBJ2-2
d_call: TRBD1
v_call: TRBV19

cdr3_nt: TGTGCCAGCAGTGCAACAGGGGACGTTAACTATGGCTACACCTTC
cdr3_aa: CASSATGDVNYGYTF
clone_size: NA
j_call: TRBJ1-2
d_call: TRBD1
v_call: TRBV2

cdr3_nt: TGTGCCACCGCGGGTCCGAACCACAATGAGCAGTTCTTC
cdr3_aa: CATAGPNHNEQFF
clone_size: NA
j_call: TRBJ2-1
d_call: NA
v_call: TRBV6-5

cdr3_nt: TGTGCCAGCAGCGCCGGCCGAGAGGGCTTATTTGGAAACACCATATATTTT
cdr3_aa: CASSAGREGLFGNTIYF
clone_size: NA
j_call: TRBJ1-3
d_call: NA
v_call: TRBV9

cdr3_nt: TGTGCCAGCTCAGATGGACAGGGTGATGAAAAACTGTTTTTT
cdr3_aa: CASSDGQGDEKLFF
clone_size: NA
j_call: TRBJ1-4
d_call: TRBD1
v_call: TRBV18

cdr3_nt: TGTGCTAGCAGCACTAGCGGGGGGGGGTACAATGAGCAGTTCTTC
cdr3_aa: CASSTSGGGYNEQFF
clone_size: NA
j_call: TRBJ2-1
d_call: TRBD2
v_call: TRBV7-7

cdr3_nt: TGTGCCAGCAAAGGGGTCCGCGGGAAACAGTTCTTC
cdr3_aa: CASKGVRGKQFF
clone_size: once
j_call: TRBJ2-1
d_call: NA
v_call: TRBV12-3/TRBV12-4

cdr3_nt: TGCGCCAGCAGCTTGGCCCCAACAGGGGGAAATCAGCCCCAGCATTTT
cdr3_aa: CASSLAPTGGNQPQHF
clone_size: NA
j_call: TRBJ1-5
d_call: TRBD1
v_call: TRBV5-1

cdr3_nt: TGTGCCTGGAGTGTACAGGGGGCGCGGACTGACCAGCCCCAGCATTTT
cdr3_aa: CAWSVQGARTDQPQHF
clone_size: NA
j_call: TRBJ1-5
d_call: TRBD1
v_call: TRBV30

cdr3_nt: TGTGCCTGGAAAATCAGGGGCACAGATACGCAGTATTTT
cdr3_aa: CAWKIRGTDTQYF
clone_size: NA
j_call: TRBJ2-3
d_call: NA
v_call: TRBV30

cdr3_nt: TGTGCCAGCCACCGGGACTATAACACCGGGGAGCTGTTTTTT
cdr3_aa: CASHRDYNTGELFF
clone_size: once
j_call: TRBJ2-2
d_call: TRBD2
v_call: TRBV6-5

cdr3_nt: TGTGCCAGCAGCGTAGGGGACCTTGAGGATCCCAGGGGTTATGGCTACACCTTC
cdr3_aa: CASSVGDLEDPRGYGYTF
clone_size: NA
j_call: TRBJ1-2
d_call: NA
v_call: TRBV9

cdr3_nt: TGTGCCAGCAGCTCAGGGGTTAGTTGGTCGGGAACTGAAGCTTTCTTT
cdr3_aa: CASSSGVSWSGTEAFF
clone_size: few
j_call: TRBJ1-1
d_call: NA
v_call: TRBV11-1

cdr3_nt: TGTGCCAGCAGTGAGGACAGGAGGAACACTGAAGCTTTCTTT
cdr3_aa: CASSEDRRNTEAFF
clone_size: NA
j_call: TRBJ1-1
d_call: TRBD1
v_call: TRBV2

cdr3_nt: TGTGCCAGCAGTTACCATCCTCAGCCCCAGCATTTT
cdr3_aa: CASSYHPQPQHF
clone_size: NA
j_call: TRBJ1-5
d_call: NA
v_call: TRBV6-2/TRBV6-3

cdr3_nt: TGTGCCAGCAGCTTTGAGGGGGCGGTTCTCGATGAGCAGTTCTTC
cdr3_aa: CASSFEGAVLDEQFF
clone_size: NA
j_call: TRBJ2-1
d_call: TRBD1
v_call: TRBV7-2

cdr3_nt: TGTGCCAGCAGCGTAGGGGGCACCGGAAACACCATATATTTT
cdr3_aa: CASSVGGTGNTIYF
clone_size: NA
j_call: TRBJ1-3
d_call: TRBD1
v_call: TRBV5-4

cdr3_nt: TGTGCCACCAGCAGAGGTGGGAGCGGCGAAGAGACCCAGTACTTC
cdr3_aa: CATSRGGSGEETQYF
clone_size: NA
j_call: TRBJ2-5
d_call: NA
v_call: TRBV15

cdr3_nt: TGCGCCAGCAGCCAATCGGACAGGGCGAAGTATGGCTACACCTTC
cdr3_aa: CASSQSDRAKYGYTF
clone_size: NA
j_call: TRBJ1-2
d_call: TRBD1
v_call: TRBV4-1

cdr3_nt: TGTGCCAGCAGCTTCCCTACAGGCAGTGGTGGTCAGCCCCAGCATTTT
cdr3_aa: CASSFPTGSGGQPQHF
clone_size: NA
j_call: TRBJ1-5
d_call: NA
v_call: TRBV5-6

cdr3_nt: TGCGCCAGCGCTGACAGATACAATGAGCAGTTCTTC
cdr3_aa: CASADRYNEQFF
clone_size: NA
j_call: TRBJ2-1
d_call: NA
v_call: TRBV5-1

cdr3_nt: TGTGCCTCATCGTGGGGGGACTACAATGAGCAGTTCTTC
cdr3_aa: CASSWGDYNEQFF
clone_size: NA
j_call: TRBJ2-1
d_call: NA
v_call: TRBV27

cdr3_nt: TGTGCCAGCTCACCAACAGCGGATCCGGACACTGAAGCTTTCTTT
cdr3_aa: CASSPTADPDTEAFF
clone_size: NA
j_call: TRBJ1-1
d_call: NA
v_call: TRBV18